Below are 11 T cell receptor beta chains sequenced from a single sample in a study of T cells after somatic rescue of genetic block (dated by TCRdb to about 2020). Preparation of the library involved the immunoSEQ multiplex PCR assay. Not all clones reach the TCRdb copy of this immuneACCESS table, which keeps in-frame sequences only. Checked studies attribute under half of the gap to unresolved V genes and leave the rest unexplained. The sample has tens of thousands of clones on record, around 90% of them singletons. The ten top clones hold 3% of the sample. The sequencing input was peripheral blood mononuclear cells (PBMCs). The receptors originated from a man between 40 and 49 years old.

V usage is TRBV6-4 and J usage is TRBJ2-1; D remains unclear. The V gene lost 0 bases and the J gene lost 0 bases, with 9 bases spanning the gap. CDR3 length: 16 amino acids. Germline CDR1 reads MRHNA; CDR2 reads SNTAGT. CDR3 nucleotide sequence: TGTGCCAGCAGTGACTCCGCCGTAAGCTCCTACAATGAGCAGTTCTTC. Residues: CASSDSAVSSYNEQFF.

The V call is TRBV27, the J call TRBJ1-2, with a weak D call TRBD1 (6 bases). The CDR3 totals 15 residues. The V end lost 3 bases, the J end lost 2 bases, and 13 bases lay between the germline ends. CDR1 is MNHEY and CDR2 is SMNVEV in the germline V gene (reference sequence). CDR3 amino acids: CASSFTGSPNYGYTF. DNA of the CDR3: TGTGCCAGCAGTTTTACAGGGTCCCCAAACTATGGCTACACCTTC.

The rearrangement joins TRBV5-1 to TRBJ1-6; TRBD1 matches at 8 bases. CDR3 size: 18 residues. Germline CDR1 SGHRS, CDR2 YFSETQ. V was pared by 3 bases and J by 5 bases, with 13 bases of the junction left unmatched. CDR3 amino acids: CASSSTRDRFLHNSPLHF. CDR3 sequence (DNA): TGCGCCAGCAGCTCAACACGGGACAGGTTTCTCCATAATTCACCCCTCCACTTT.

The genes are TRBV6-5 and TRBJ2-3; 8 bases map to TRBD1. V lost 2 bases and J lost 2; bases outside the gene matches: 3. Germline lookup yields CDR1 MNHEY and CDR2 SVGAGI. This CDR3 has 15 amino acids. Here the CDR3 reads CASSYTGQDTDTQYF. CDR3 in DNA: TGTGCCAGCAGTTACACGGGACAGGACACAGATACGCAGTATTTT.

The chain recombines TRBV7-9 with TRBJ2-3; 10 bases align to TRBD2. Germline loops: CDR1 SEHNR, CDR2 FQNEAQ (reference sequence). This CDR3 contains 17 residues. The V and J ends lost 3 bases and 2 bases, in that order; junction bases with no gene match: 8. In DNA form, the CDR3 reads TGTGCCAGCAGCTTTACCGGGACTAGCGAACCCACAGATACGCAGTATTTT. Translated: CASSFTGTSEPTDTQYF.

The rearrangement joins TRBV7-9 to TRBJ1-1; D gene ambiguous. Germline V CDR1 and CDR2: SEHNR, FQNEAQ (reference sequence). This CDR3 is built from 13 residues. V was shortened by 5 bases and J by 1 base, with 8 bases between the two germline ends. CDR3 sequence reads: CASSLPGNTEAFF. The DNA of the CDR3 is TGTGCCAGCAGCCTCCCGGGGAACACTGAAGCTTTCTTT.

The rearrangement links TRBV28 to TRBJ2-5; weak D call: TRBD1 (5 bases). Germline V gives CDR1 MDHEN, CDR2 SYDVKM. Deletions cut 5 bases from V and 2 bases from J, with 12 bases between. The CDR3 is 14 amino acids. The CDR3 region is CASSAGQLQETQYF. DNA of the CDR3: TGTGCCAGCAGTGCCGGACAACTACAAGAGACCCAGTACTTC.

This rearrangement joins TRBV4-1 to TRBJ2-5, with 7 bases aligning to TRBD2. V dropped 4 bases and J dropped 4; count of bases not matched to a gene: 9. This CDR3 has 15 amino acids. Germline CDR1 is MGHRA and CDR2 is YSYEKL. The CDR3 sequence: CASSLQMGGSETQYF. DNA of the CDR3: TGCGCCAGCAGCCTGCAGATGGGGGGGTCAGAGACCCAGTACTTC.

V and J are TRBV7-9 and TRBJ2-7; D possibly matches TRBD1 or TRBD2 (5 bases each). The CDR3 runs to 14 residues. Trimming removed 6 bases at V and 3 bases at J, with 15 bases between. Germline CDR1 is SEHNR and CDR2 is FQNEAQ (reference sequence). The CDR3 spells CASSFTGRNYEQYF. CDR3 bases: TGTGCCAGCAGTTTTACGGGACGGAACTACGAGCAGTACTTC. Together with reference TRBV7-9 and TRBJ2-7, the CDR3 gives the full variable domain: DTGVSQNPRHKITKRGQNVTFRCDPISEHNRLYWYRQTLGQGPEFLTYFQNEAQLEKSRLLSDRFSAERPKGSFSTLEIQRTEQGDSAMYLCASSFTGRNYEQYFGPGTRLTVT.

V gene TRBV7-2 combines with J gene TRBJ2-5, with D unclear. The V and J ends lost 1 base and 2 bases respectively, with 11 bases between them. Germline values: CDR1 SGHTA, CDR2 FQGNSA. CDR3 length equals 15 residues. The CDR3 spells CASSLERGLQETQYF. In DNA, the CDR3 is TGTGCCAGCAGCTTAGAACGTGGCCTTCAAGAGACCCAGTACTTC.

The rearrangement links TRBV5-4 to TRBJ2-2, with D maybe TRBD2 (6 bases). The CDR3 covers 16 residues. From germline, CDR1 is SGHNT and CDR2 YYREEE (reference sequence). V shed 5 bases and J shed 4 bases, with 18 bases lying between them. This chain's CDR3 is CASSPQRPGGTGELFF. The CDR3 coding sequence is TGTGCCAGCAGTCCACAGCGACCCGGGGGCACCGGGGAGCTGTTTTTT. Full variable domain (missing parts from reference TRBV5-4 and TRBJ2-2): ETGVTQSPTHLIKTRGQQVTLRCSSQSGHNTVSWYQQALGQGPQFIFQYYREEENGRGNFPPRFSGLQFPNYSSELNVNALELDDSALYLCASSPQRPGGTGELFFGEGSRLTVL.